One and the same sample provided the 7 T cell receptor beta chains below, sequenced in a study of graft-versus-host responses after intestinal transplantation. TCRdb keeps only in-frame clones here, not all; method: immunoSEQ multiplex PCR. The table shows some 110,000 clones, with around 90% occurring only once. Their cognate antigens are unknown. Sequenced here: unstimulated CD4+ T cells sorted from spleen or lymph node cells, sampled before transplant. The receptors originated from a human donor who was the organ donor for an intestinal transplant.

For the CDR3, the DNA is TGTGCCAGCAGTAACCCGGGGACTAGAATAATCTACGAGCAGTACTTC. Translated: CASSNPGTRIIYEQYF. V and J are TRBV6-6 and TRBJ2-7; TRBD2 agrees at 8 bases. Trimming at V came to 5 bases and at J to 3 bases, leaving 12 bases not matched to a gene. Germline assignment: CDR1 MNHNY and CDR2 SVGAGI (reference sequence). CDR3 length equals 16 residues.

In its sample, this clone was seen once. The chain is built from TRBV4-1 and TRBJ2-2, with D possibly matching TRBD2 (6 bases). V gave up 5 bases and J gave up 3 bases, with 13 bases separating them. CDR1 is MGHRA and CDR2 is YSYEKL in the germline V gene. The CDR3 covers 15 residues. CDR3 amino acids: CASSSRGKDTGELFF. The CDR3, as DNA: TGCGCCAGCAGCTCCCGGGGGAAGGACACCGGGGAGCTGTTTTTT.

CDR3 protein: CASMLGHSTDTQYF. CDR3 sequence (DNA): TGCGCCAGCATGCTTGGACATTCCACAGATACGCAGTATTTT. The rearrangement joins TRBV5-1 to TRBJ2-3; D perhaps matches TRBD1 (5 bases). V lost 6 bases, J lost 2 bases, and 13 bases lay in between. Germline loops: CDR1 SGHRS, CDR2 YFSETQ. The CDR3 runs to 14 residues.

Only a few counts were recorded for this clone. The chain links TRBV6-6 to TRBJ1-2, with a possible D match to TRBD1 (5 bases). This CDR3 is 13 amino acids long. CDR1 is MNHNY and CDR2 is SVGAGI in the germline V gene (reference sequence). Trimming took 10 bases from V and 7 from J, leaving 19 bases between them. Here the CDR3 reads CATTSEGLGGYTF. As DNA, the CDR3 is TGTGCCACCACTAGTGAGGGGCTGGGTGGCTACACCTTC.

CDR3 loop: CASSTRQGRREKLFF. The CDR3 nucleotides are TGTGCCAGCAGCACCCGACAGGGGCGAAGAGAAAAACTGTTTTTT. The chain combines TRBV21-1 with TRBJ1-4; whether TRBD1, the table's D call, matches the DNA was not checked. TRBV21-1 corresponds to a pseudogene. CDR3 length: 15 amino acids.

V and J are TRBV6-1 and TRBJ2-7; 11 bases map to TRBD2. Germline lookup yields CDR1 MNHNS and CDR2 SASEGT. J was trimmed by 5 bases and V by 6 bases; bases with no gene match: 9. The CDR3 covers 15 residues. CDR3 bases: TGTGCCAGCAGGAGACTAGCGGGAAGGGGCCACGAGCAGTACTTC. It codes for CASRRLAGRGHEQYF.

In regard to this clone: Additional DNA sequences in this sample encode the identical CDR3. The chain is built from TRBV6-1 and TRBJ1-5; D is possibly TRBD1 (5 bases). The CDR3 is 14 residues long. The V and J ends lost 5 bases and 2 bases respectively, with 10 bases between them. CDR1 and CDR2 from the germline V gene are MNHNS and SASEGT. The DNA for the CDR3 is TGTGCCAGCAGTCGAGACAGCCGCAATCAGCCCCAGCATTTT. As protein: CASSRDSRNQPQHF.